This T cell receptor beta chain appears in the sequencing data of a study of molecular identifiers for immune sequencing clone quantification. In TCRdb, the PCR reads were re-called with MiXCR into one record per CDR3 protein. In the table there are around 470,000 distinct CDR3 sequences, about 26% of which are singletons. The CDR3 is 15 residues long. V lost 3 bases, J lost 10 bases, and 13 bases stayed unmatched. From germline, CDR1 is MDHEN and CDR2 SYDVKM. Sequenced input: naive CD8+ T cells from blood, with Jurkat cell RNA spiked in. The subset here: FACS-sorted CD8+CD4-CCR7+CD45RA+ naive T cells. This chain connects TRBV28 to TRBJ2-7; 9 nucleotides match TRBD2. The source of this sequence is a human donor in good health. Some libraries in this study had Jurkat cell RNA spiked in. The chain's CDR3 is CASSFALAGSYAQYF. For the CDR3, the DNA is TGTGCCAGCAGTTTTGCTCTAGCGGGATCCTACGCACAGTACTTC.